The 9 T cell receptor beta chains reported below all come from one sample, sequenced in a study of PD-1 blockade in classical Hodgkin lymphoma. TCRdb keeps only in-frame clones here, not all; method: immunoSEQ multiplex PCR. The table records over 85,000 clones, 75% to 85% of them present only once. All patients relapsed after autologous stem cell transplantation, and brentuximab vedotin exposure varied. Sequences were derived from peripheral blood mononuclear cells (PBMCs), sampled before the second cycle of nivolumab. The source of these receptors is a human donor with classical Hodgkin lymphoma.

This clone was detected a few times. The rearrangement links TRBV5-4 to TRBJ1-5; D perhaps matches TRBD1 (5 bases). CDR1 and CDR2 (germline): SGHNT, YYREEE (reference sequence). The CDR3 length is 15 residues. Deletions cut 2 bases from V and 6 bases from J, with 15 bases between. This CDR3 is CASSFGGSGGQPQHF. CDR3 in DNA: TGTGCCAGCAGCTTTGGGGGTTCTGGCGGTCAGCCCCAGCATTTT.

This rearrangement joins TRBV5-6 to TRBJ2-5; D not certain. This CDR3 region has 12 residues. CDR1 SGHDT and CDR2 YYEEEE come from the germline V gene. With 3 bases removed from V and 0 bases from J, the gap between germline ends came to 3 bases. The CDR3 region has the DNA TGTGCCAGCAGCTCTTACCAAGAGACCCAGTACTTC. Translated: CASSSYQETQYF.

This clone has more than one count but fewer than ten. This sample includes further DNA sequences coding for the same CDR3. This chain connects TRBV11-3 to TRBJ2-7, with D possibly being TRBD2 (5 bases). Per the germline V gene, CDR1 is SGHNT and CDR2 is YENEEA. The CDR3 spans 11 residues. V dropped 5 bases and J dropped 4 bases, with 6 bases sitting between them. The chain's CDR3 is CASSRGYEQYF. The CDR3 region has the DNA TGTGCCAGCAGCCGCGGGTACGAGCAGTACTTC.

This clone was observed at least ten times. The rearrangement uses TRBV7-3 and TRBJ1-1; TRBD1 aligns across 7 bases. CDR1 is SGHTA, CDR2 FQGTGA, per germline. The V segment lost 2 bases and the J segment 1 base; nucleotides outside the gene matches: 7. This CDR3 contains 16 residues. This CDR3 is CASSLARGDRNTEAFF. In nucleotides, the CDR3 is TGTGCCAGCAGCTTAGCCAGGGGGGACAGGAACACTGAAGCTTTCTTT.

The rearrangement joins TRBV9 to TRBJ1-2; no definite D call. The CDR3 is 13 amino acids. Germline V gene sequence: CDR1 SGDLS, CDR2 YYNGEE. V was trimmed by 4 bases and J by 0 bases, leaving 7 bases between them. The DNA for the CDR3 is TGTGCCAGCAGCCCCGTGACTAACTATGGCTACACCTTC. Its protein product is CASSPVTNYGYTF.

V is TRBV10-3 and J is TRBJ2-1; D is perhaps TRBD1 or TRBD2 (5 bases each). Trimming removed 2 bases at V and 5 bases at J, with 7 bases between. This CDR3 has 13 residues. Germline loops: CDR1 ENHRY, CDR2 SYGVKD. CDR3 in DNA: TGTGCCATCAGTGAGATGGGGGACAATGAGCAGTTCTTC. Its translation: CAISEMGDNEQFF.

This clone was observed a few times. This chain joins TRBV7-3 and TRBJ1-1, with 7 bases aligning to TRBD1. The CDR3 covers 14 residues. V trimming: 3 bases; J trimming: 1 base; junction bases outside the gene matches: 2. The germline CDR1 and CDR2 sequences are SGHTA and FQGTGA. CDR3 amino acids: CASSFRQGNTEAFF. The DNA of the CDR3 is TGTGCCAGCAGCTTCCGACAGGGGAACACTGAAGCTTTCTTT.

V gene TRBV25-1 combines with J gene TRBJ1-2; TRBD1 is a possible D gene (6 bases). V gave up 10 bases and J gave up 7 bases, with 19 bases separating them. The CDR3 consists of 13 residues. Germline V gene lookup returns CDR1 MGHDK and CDR2 SYGVNS. The CDR3 here is CATRDNVLFGYTF. The DNA of the CDR3 is TGTGCCACCCGGGACAACGTCTTATTTGGCTACACCTTC.

J is TRBJ2-1 and V is TRBV6-4; TRBD2 agrees at 8 bases. Germline V gene sequence: CDR1 MRHNA, CDR2 SNTAGT. V shed 3 bases, J shed 7 bases, and the junction held 5 bases outside the gene matches. CDR3 length equals 14 residues. CDR3 DNA sequence: TGTGCCAGCAGTGAAGCGGGAGTTTGGAATGAGCAGTTCTTC. It translates to CASSEAGVWNEQFF.